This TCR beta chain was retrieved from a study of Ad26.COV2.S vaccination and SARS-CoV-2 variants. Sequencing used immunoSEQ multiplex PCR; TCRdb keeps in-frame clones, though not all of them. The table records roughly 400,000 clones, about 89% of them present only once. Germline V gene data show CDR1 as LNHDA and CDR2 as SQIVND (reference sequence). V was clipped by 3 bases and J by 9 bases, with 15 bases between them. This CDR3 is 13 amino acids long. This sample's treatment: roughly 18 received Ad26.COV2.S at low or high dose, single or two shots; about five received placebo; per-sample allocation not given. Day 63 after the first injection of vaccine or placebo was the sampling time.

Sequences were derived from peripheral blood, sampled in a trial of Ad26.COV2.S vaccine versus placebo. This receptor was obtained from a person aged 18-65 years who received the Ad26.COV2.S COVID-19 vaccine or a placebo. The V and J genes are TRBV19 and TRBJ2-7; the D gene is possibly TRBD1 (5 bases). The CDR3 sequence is CASSISQGERQYF. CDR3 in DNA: TGTGCCAGTAGTATCTCCCAGGGCGAAAGGCAGTACTTC.